The sequence of this TCR beta chain was determined in a study of cytomegalovirus exposure and HLA in healthy donors. General study findings and limits: It was 150 or so TCR beta chains that were listed as cytomegalovirus-associated. As was reported, the classifier diagnosed cytomegalovirus status with high specificity and sensitivity.

The CDR3 has 12 amino acids. CDR1 is SGHRS and CDR2 is YFSETQ in the germline V gene. The V end lost 4 bases, the J end lost 4 bases, and 7 bases lay between the germline ends. This clone was counted between two and nine times. Antigen unknown. The PCR had 60 Vbeta and 13 Jbeta primers. Repertoires were generated with immunoSEQ multiplex PCR, while TCRdb's copy carries only in-frame clones and drops some. The sample lists about 76,000 clones; 72% were seen once. This receptor was taken from a man in his 60s in good health and CMV-seropositive. Sequencing input: PBMCs. The chain carries TRBV5-1 and TRBJ2-3; unclear D gene. The chain's CDR3 is CASSLKSDTQYF. CDR3 in DNA: TGCGCCAGCAGCCTAAAATCAGATACGCAGTATTTT.